Listed below are T cell receptor beta chains from one sample, sequenced in a study of T-cell reconstitution after alpha-beta-depleted transplantation in children. From the PCR reads, TCRdb called clonotypes with MiXCR, one entry per CDR3 protein. The sample includes under 250,000 distinct CDR3 sequences, more than 15% of them seen just once. The sample was PBMCs, mostly from graft donor cells, taken 360 days after TCRalphabeta/CD19-depleted stem cell transplant. The source of these receptors is a male patient between 2 and 15 years old who had a stem cell transplant for acute lymphoblastic leukemia, so the T cells may come from the graft donor. The CDR3 runs from the conserved cysteine through the conserved F or W. D genes are given only for firm matches. Clone size is shown for a subset of rows, as once, few, many or a class of expanded clone.

d_gene: TRBD1
j_gene: TRBJ2-7
v_gene: TRBV29-1
abundance: .
CDR3aa: CSVDRDGSYEQYF
CDR3nt: TGCAGCGTCGACAGGGACGGATCTTACGAGCAGTACTTC

d_gene: TRBD1
j_gene: TRBJ2-7
v_gene: TRBV6-1
abundance: few
CDR3aa: CASSEDRASSYEQYF
CDR3nt: TGTGCCAGCAGTGAGGACAGGGCGAGCTCCTACGAGCAGTACTTC

d_gene: .
j_gene: TRBJ1-1
v_gene: TRBV6-2/TRBV6-3
abundance: .
CDR3aa: CASSYRMNTEAFF
CDR3nt: TGTGCCAGCAGTTACCGGATGAACACTGAAGCTTTCTTT

d_gene: .
j_gene: TRBJ2-7
v_gene: TRBV29-1
abundance: many
CDR3aa: CSVEVGPGDYEQYF
CDR3nt: TGCAGCGTTGAAGTCGGCCCAGGGGACTACGAGCAGTACTTC

d_gene: .
j_gene: TRBJ2-7
v_gene: TRBV12-3/TRBV12-4
abundance: .
CDR3aa: CASSRGPRGEQYF
CDR3nt: TGTGCCAGCAGCCGAGGGCCCCGGGGGGAGCAGTACTTC

d_gene: TRBD1
j_gene: TRBJ2-7
v_gene: TRBV7-9
abundance: .
CDR3aa: CASSQGQGDEQYF
CDR3nt: TGTGCCAGCAGCCAGGGACAGGGTGACGAGCAGTACTTC

d_gene: TRBD2
j_gene: TRBJ2-7
v_gene: TRBV12-3/TRBV12-4
abundance: once
CDR3aa: CASSFPGTSYEQYF
CDR3nt: TGTGCCAGCAGTTTCCCCGGGACTAGCTACGAGCAGTACTTC

d_gene: TRBD2
j_gene: TRBJ2-1
v_gene: TRBV5-1
abundance: few
CDR3aa: CASTLAASDNEQFF
CDR3nt: TGCGCCAGCACGCTAGCGGCCTCGGACAATGAGCAGTTCTTC

d_gene: TRBD1
j_gene: TRBJ1-4
v_gene: TRBV28
abundance: .
CDR3aa: CASSPTGTGYEKLFF
CDR3nt: TGTGCCAGCAGTCCGACCGGGACAGGATATGAAAAACTGTTTTTT

d_gene: .
j_gene: TRBJ1-1
v_gene: TRBV20-1
abundance: few
CDR3aa: CSARDMTPSNTEAFF
CDR3nt: TGCAGTGCTAGAGATATGACACCCTCGAACACTGAAGCTTTCTTT

d_gene: TRBD2
j_gene: TRBJ2-1
v_gene: TRBV9
abundance: few
CDR3aa: CASSARTSGGPSYNEQFF
CDR3nt: TGTGCCAGCAGCGCCCGGACTAGCGGGGGGCCTAGCTACAATGAGCAGTTCTTC

d_gene: .
j_gene: TRBJ2-5
v_gene: TRBV27
abundance: .
CDR3aa: CAMVGGRSSQETQYF
CDR3nt: TGTGCCATGGTCGGGGGTCGTTCGTCCCAAGAGACCCAGTACTTC

d_gene: TRBD1
j_gene: TRBJ1-6
v_gene: TRBV11-2
abundance: .
CDR3aa: CASSPTGARNSPLHF
CDR3nt: TGTGCCAGCAGCCCAACAGGGGCCCGTAATTCACCCCTCCACTTT

d_gene: .
j_gene: TRBJ2-3
v_gene: TRBV5-1
abundance: .
CDR3aa: CASRPSLESSTDTQYF
CDR3nt: TGCGCCAGCAGGCCGTCACTGGAGTCTAGCACAGATACGCAGTATTTT

d_gene: TRBD1
j_gene: TRBJ2-7
v_gene: TRBV15
abundance: .
CDR3aa: CATSRDRQGALEQYF
CDR3nt: TGTGCCACCAGCAGAGATCGACAGGGGGCTCTCGAGCAGTACTTC

d_gene: .
j_gene: TRBJ2-5
v_gene: TRBV9
abundance: few
CDR3aa: CASSVVDEETQYF
CDR3nt: TGTGCCAGCAGCGTAGTCGACGAAGAGACCCAGTACTTC

d_gene: TRBD1
j_gene: TRBJ2-5
v_gene: TRBV11-3
abundance: .
CDR3aa: CASSPTTGVGETQYF
CDR3nt: TGTGCCAGCAGCCCAACGACAGGGGTTGGAGAGACCCAGTACTTC

d_gene: .
j_gene: TRBJ2-7
v_gene: TRBV21-1
abundance: .
CDR3aa: CASSTCRGRPYEQYF
CDR3nt: TGTGCCAGCAGCACCTGCCGGGGGCGACCTTACGAGCAGTACTTC

d_gene: .
j_gene: TRBJ2-1
v_gene: TRBV7-2
abundance: few
CDR3aa: CASSLYGGSSYNEQFF
CDR3nt: TGTGCCAGCAGCTTATATGGGGGGAGCTCCTACAATGAGCAGTTCTTC

d_gene: .
j_gene: TRBJ2-3
v_gene: TRBV7-9
abundance: .
CDR3aa: CASSQGGGSDTQYF
CDR3nt: TGTGCCAGCAGCCAAGGGGGGGGCTCAGATACGCAGTATTTT

d_gene: TRBD1
j_gene: TRBJ2-2
v_gene: TRBV28
abundance: .
CDR3aa: CASSLDRVGTGELFF
CDR3nt: TGTGCCAGCAGTTTGGACAGGGTTGGGACCGGGGAGCTGTTTTTT

d_gene: TRBD2
j_gene: TRBJ2-7
v_gene: TRBV20-1
abundance: many
CDR3aa: CSAAASSGVEEQYF
CDR3nt: TGCAGTGCTGCCGCTTCTAGCGGGGTGGAGGAGCAGTACTTC

d_gene: .
j_gene: TRBJ2-3
v_gene: TRBV20-1
abundance: many
CDR3aa: CSAPSAFGSDTQYF
CDR3nt: TGCAGTGCTCCCTCAGCGTTTGGCTCAGATACGCAGTATTTT

d_gene: .
j_gene: TRBJ2-7
v_gene: TRBV20-1
abundance: few
CDR3aa: CSARLSGLSYEQYF
CDR3nt: TGCAGTGCTAGGTTGAGCGGACTCTCCTACGAGCAGTACTTC

d_gene: .
j_gene: TRBJ2-1
v_gene: TRBV5-1
abundance: .
CDR3aa: CASSLGRISSYNEQFF
CDR3nt: TGCGCCAGCAGCTTGGGTCGTATAAGCTCCTACAATGAGCAGTTCTTC

d_gene: .
j_gene: TRBJ2-1
v_gene: TRBV7-2
abundance: .
CDR3aa: CASTGPPSYNEQFF
CDR3nt: TGTGCCAGCACCGGACCCCCTTCCTACAATGAGCAGTTCTTC

d_gene: .
j_gene: TRBJ2-7
v_gene: TRBV7-2
abundance: many
CDR3aa: CASSLGGVIYEQYF
CDR3nt: TGTGCCAGCAGCTTAGGCGGGGTTATTTACGAGCAGTACTTC

d_gene: .
j_gene: TRBJ1-5
v_gene: TRBV12-3/TRBV12-4
abundance: few
CDR3aa: CASTSGVLNQPQHF
CDR3nt: TGTGCCAGCACCAGTGGGGTGCTCAATCAGCCCCAGCATTTT

d_gene: .
j_gene: TRBJ2-7
v_gene: TRBV6-2/TRBV6-3
abundance: few
CDR3aa: CASSYSFFVGEQYF
CDR3nt: TGTGCCAGCAGTTACTCCTTCTTCGTGGGAGAGCAGTACTTC

d_gene: TRBD1
j_gene: TRBJ1-4
v_gene: TRBV29-1
abundance: many
CDR3aa: CSVQGGEKLFF
CDR3nt: TGCAGCGTTCAGGGGGGTGAAAAACTGTTTTTT

d_gene: .
j_gene: TRBJ2-7
v_gene: TRBV20-1
abundance: .
CDR3aa: CSASSATYEQYF
CDR3nt: TGCAGTGCTAGTTCCGCGACCTACGAGCAGTACTTC

d_gene: .
j_gene: TRBJ2-6
v_gene: TRBV4-2
abundance: .
CDR3aa: CASSARFPGANVLTF
CDR3nt: TGTGCCAGCAGCGCCCGTTTCCCTGGGGCCAACGTCCTGACTTTC

d_gene: .
j_gene: TRBJ2-2
v_gene: TRBV19
abundance: .
CDR3aa: CASSWKGAGTGELFF
CDR3nt: TGTGCCAGTAGTTGGAAGGGTGCTGGCACCGGGGAGCTGTTTTTT

d_gene: TRBD2
j_gene: TRBJ2-5
v_gene: TRBV30
abundance: .
CDR3aa: CAWSVAGGAVETQYF
CDR3nt: TGTGCCTGGAGTGTCGCCGGGGGGGCCGTCGAGACCCAGTACTTC

d_gene: .
j_gene: TRBJ2-2
v_gene: TRBV7-3
abundance: .
CDR3aa: CASGASLGTGELFF
CDR3nt: TGTGCCAGCGGCGCATCTTTGGGCACCGGGGAGCTGTTTTTT

d_gene: TRBD2
j_gene: TRBJ2-3
v_gene: TRBV11-2
abundance: .
CDR3aa: CASSLVVLTSGRPTDTQYF
CDR3nt: TGTGCCAGCAGCTTAGTCGTTCTCACTAGCGGGAGACCCACAGATACGCAGTATTTT

d_gene: .
j_gene: TRBJ2-2
v_gene: TRBV5-8
abundance: .
CDR3aa: CASREVGWADTGELFF
CDR3nt: TGTGCCAGCAGGGAAGTCGGGTGGGCGGACACCGGGGAGCTGTTTTTT

d_gene: TRBD1
j_gene: TRBJ2-7
v_gene: TRBV6-2/TRBV6-3
abundance: .
CDR3aa: CASGQVSYEQYF
CDR3nt: TGTGCCAGCGGACAGGTCTCCTACGAGCAGTACTTC

d_gene: .
j_gene: TRBJ2-5
v_gene: TRBV29-1
abundance: .
CDR3aa: CSVDFAGGETQYF
CDR3nt: TGCAGCGTTGATTTCGCCGGCGGAGAGACCCAGTACTTC

d_gene: .
j_gene: TRBJ1-1
v_gene: TRBV27
abundance: .
CDR3aa: CASSLSYRVKAFF
CDR3nt: TGTGCCAGCAGTTTATCATACAGGGTGAAAGCTTTCTTT

d_gene: .
j_gene: TRBJ1-3
v_gene: TRBV4-1
abundance: few
CDR3aa: CASSQGAGAGNTIYF
CDR3nt: TGCGCCAGCAGCCAAGGGGCAGGGGCTGGAAACACCATATATTTT

d_gene: TRBD1
j_gene: TRBJ1-1
v_gene: TRBV7-9
abundance: .
CDR3aa: CASSKQGRNTEAFF
CDR3nt: TGTGCCAGCAGCAAACAGGGGAGGAACACTGAAGCTTTCTTT

d_gene: TRBD2
j_gene: TRBJ2-7
v_gene: TRBV27
abundance: .
CDR3aa: CASSLRRLAATYEQYF
CDR3nt: TGTGCCAGCAGTTTAAGGCGACTAGCGGCTACCTACGAGCAGTACTTC

d_gene: .
j_gene: TRBJ2-3
v_gene: TRBV7-9
abundance: few
CDR3aa: CASSPIKGSTDTQYF
CDR3nt: TGTGCCAGCAGCCCTATTAAGGGGAGCACAGATACGCAGTATTTT

d_gene: .
j_gene: TRBJ1-2
v_gene: TRBV11-2
abundance: many
CDR3aa: CASSPTGSPVGYTF
CDR3nt: TGTGCCAGCAGCCCCACGGGGTCCCCAGTAGGCTACACCTTC

d_gene: .
j_gene: TRBJ1-1
v_gene: TRBV12-3/TRBV12-4
abundance: many
CDR3aa: CASSLTGRTEAFF
CDR3nt: TGTGCCAGCAGTTTAACCGGGCGAACTGAAGCTTTCTTT

d_gene: .
j_gene: TRBJ2-3
v_gene: TRBV20-1
abundance: .
CDR3aa: CSARDRPGPRTDTQYF
CDR3nt: TGCAGTGCTAGAGATCGTCCAGGGCCCCGCACAGATACGCAGTATTTT

d_gene: .
j_gene: TRBJ1-5
v_gene: TRBV5-6
abundance: .
CDR3aa: CASSPDAGAGNQPQHF
CDR3nt: TGTGCCAGCAGCCCCGACGCGGGGGCCGGCAATCAGCCCCAGCATTTT

d_gene: .
j_gene: TRBJ2-1
v_gene: TRBV5-1
abundance: few
CDR3aa: CASSLKKGRAGLSPQFF
CDR3nt: TGCGCCAGCAGCTTGAAAAAGGGCAGGGCAGGACTTAGCCCCCAGTTCTTC

d_gene: TRBD1
j_gene: TRBJ2-7
v_gene: TRBV20-1
abundance: .
CDR3aa: CSARDSGGPYEQYF
CDR3nt: TGCAGTGCTAGAGATTCAGGGGGCCCCTACGAGCAGTACTTC

d_gene: TRBD2
j_gene: TRBJ2-3
v_gene: TRBV5-6
abundance: .
CDR3aa: CASTIGREVTQYF
CDR3nt: TGTGCCAGCACAATCGGCCGGGAGGTTACGCAGTATTTT

d_gene: .
j_gene: TRBJ2-3
v_gene: TRBV20-1
abundance: .
CDR3aa: CSAGYSRADTQYF
CDR3nt: TGCAGTGCGGGGTATTCTAGGGCAGATACGCAGTATTTT

d_gene: .
j_gene: TRBJ1-1
v_gene: TRBV7-6
abundance: .
CDR3aa: CASSLESGGENTEAFF
CDR3nt: TGTGCCAGCAGCTTAGAGTCGGGAGGAGAGAACACTGAAGCTTTCTTT

d_gene: .
j_gene: TRBJ1-1
v_gene: TRBV10-3
abundance: few
CDR3aa: CAISESDRDTEAFF
CDR3nt: TGTGCCATCAGTGAGTCTGATAGGGACACTGAAGCTTTCTTT